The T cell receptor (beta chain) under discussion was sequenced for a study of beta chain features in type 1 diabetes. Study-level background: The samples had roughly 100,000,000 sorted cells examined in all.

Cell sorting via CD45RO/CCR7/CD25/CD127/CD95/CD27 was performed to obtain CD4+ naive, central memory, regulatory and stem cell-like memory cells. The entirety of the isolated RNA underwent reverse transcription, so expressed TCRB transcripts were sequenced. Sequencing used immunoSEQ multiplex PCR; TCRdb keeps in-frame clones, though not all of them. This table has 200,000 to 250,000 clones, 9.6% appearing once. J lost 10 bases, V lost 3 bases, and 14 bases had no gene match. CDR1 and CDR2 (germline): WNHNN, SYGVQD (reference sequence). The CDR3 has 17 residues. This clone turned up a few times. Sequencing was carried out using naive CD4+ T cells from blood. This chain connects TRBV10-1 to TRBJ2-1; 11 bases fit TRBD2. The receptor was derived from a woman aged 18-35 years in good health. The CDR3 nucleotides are TGCGCCAGCAGTGAAGATGTAGCGGGAGGGCCTGGAGGCGAGCAGTTCTTC. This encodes CASSEDVAGGPGGEQFF.